A selection of T cell receptor beta chains follows, all from one sample in a study of T-cell memory formation after mild COVID-19. A single record per CDR3 protein comes from TCRdb applying MiXCR to the 5' RACE reads. The sample has hundreds of thousands of distinct CDR3 sequences, more than 15% seen once; the top ten hold 20% to 25%. Sample: PBMCs or a T cell subset sorted from them (not recorded which). These receptor sequences come from a young man who had mild COVID-19 (a few samples of this study predate the infection). Cell type and time point are not known. CDR3s include the opening cysteine and the closing phenylalanine or tryptophan. Each record gives: V gene, D gene, J gene, clone size, CDR3 protein, CDR3 DNA. A D gene is named only where the DNA matches it firmly. Not all rows give a size; the values are once, few, many and, for expanded clones, a class.

TRBV12-3/TRBV12-4,TRBD1,TRBJ2-5,.,CASSFRDRGWTQYF,TGTGCCAGCAGTTTTCGGGACAGGGGTTGGACCCAGTACTTC
TRBV7-9,.,TRBJ2-1,many,CASSLVNTGVHEQFF,TGTGCCAGCAGCTTAGTCAACACAGGTGTCCATGAGCAGTTCTTC
TRBV5-1,.,TRBJ2-1,few,CASSLDSGPRNEQFF,TGCGCCAGCAGCTTGGATTCAGGACCGAGAAATGAGCAGTTCTTC
TRBV29-1,TRBD1,TRBJ2-4,.,CSVSTGGNIQYF,TGCAGCGTTTCGACAGGGGGCAACATTCAGTACTTC
TRBV6-5,.,TRBJ2-1,few,CASSYSVWDEQFF,TGTGCCAGCAGTTACTCCGTTTGGGATGAGCAGTTCTTC
TRBV10-2,.,TRBJ2-5,.,CASSGRTPLQETQYF,TGCGCCAGCAGCGGACGGACCCCACTCCAAGAGACCCAGTACTTC
TRBV6-5,.,TRBJ1-2,.,CASSYSRQRPYGYTF,TGTGCCAGCAGTTACTCGAGACAGAGACCCTATGGCTACACCTTC
TRBV6-5,TRBD1,TRBJ2-5,.,CASSYLGTAGETQYF,TGTGCCAGCAGTTACCTAGGGACAGCTGGGGAGACCCAGTACTTC
TRBV20-1,.,TRBJ1-5,.,CSASGAGRIHQPQHF,TGCAGTGCTAGCGGGGCAGGGAGAATCCATCAGCCCCAGCATTTT
TRBV7-2,TRBD1,TRBJ1-2,few,CASSLSRGTGEGYTF,TGTGCCAGCAGCTTAAGTAGAGGGACAGGGGAAGGCTACACCTTC
TRBV4-1,TRBD1,TRBJ1-2,.,CASSRASAGTGVNYGYTF,TGCGCCAGCAGCCGTGCCTCCGCCGGGACAGGGGTTAACTATGGCTACACCTTC
TRBV6-4,TRBD2,TRBJ2-1,many,CASSEGLAGNNEQFF,TGTGCCAGCAGTGAAGGCCTAGCGGGGAACAATGAGCAGTTCTTC
TRBV7-8,.,TRBJ2-2,.,CASSLGVRLFTGELFF,TGTGCCAGCAGCTTAGGAGTAAGACTGTTCACCGGGGAGCTGTTTTTT
TRBV6-5,.,TRBJ1-2,few,CASSRGPSYGYTF,TGTGCCAGCAGTCGGGGGCCCTCCTATGGCTACACCTTC
TRBV5-1,TRBD1,TRBJ1-4,.,CASSVQGALNEKLFF,TGCGCCAGCAGCGTACAGGGGGCACTGAATGAAAAACTGTTTTTT
TRBV9,.,TRBJ2-5,.,CASSVEGSEETQYF,TGTGCCAGCAGCGTAGAAGGGTCAGAGGAGACCCAGTACTTC
TRBV28,.,TRBJ1-2,.,CASGRIYGYTF,TGTGCCAGCGGACGGATCTATGGCTACACCTTC
TRBV28,TRBD1,TRBJ1-5,few,CASSADRGSRQPQHF,TGTGCCAGCAGTGCAGACAGGGGTTCGCGTCAGCCCCAGCATTTT
TRBV12-3/TRBV12-4,TRBD1,TRBJ2-2,.,CASSPWTGLTGELFF,TGTGCCAGCAGTCCGTGGACAGGGCTCACCGGGGAGCTGTTTTTT
TRBV9,.,TRBJ2-7,few,CASSVTGTELTYEQYF,TGTGCCAGCAGCGTCACCGGGACGGAGCTCACCTACGAGCAGTACTTC
TRBV9,.,TRBJ1-4,few,CASSVQATNEKLFF,TGTGCCAGCAGCGTACAGGCGACTAATGAAAAACTGTTTTTT
TRBV20-1,.,TRBJ1-2,.,CSARARRQYNYGYTF,TGCAGTGCTAGAGCGCGGAGACAGTATAACTATGGCTACACCTTC
TRBV6-5,TRBD2,TRBJ2-5,.,CASSYSSGGNGETQYF,TGTGCCAGCAGTTACTCCTCGGGGGGGAACGGCGAGACCCAGTACTTC
TRBV7-2,.,TRBJ2-5,few,CASSAWGSSQTQYF,TGTGCCAGCAGCGCCTGGGGGTCTAGTCAGACCCAGTACTTC
TRBV6-5,TRBD2,TRBJ2-2,.,CASSYSGLAGESGELFF,TGTGCCAGCAGTTACTCGGGACTAGCGGGGGAGAGCGGGGAGCTGTTTTTT
TRBV2,.,TRBJ1-6,few,CASSTRTDYNSPLHF,TGTGCCAGCTCAACGAGGACAGATTATAATTCACCCCTCCACTTT
TRBV7-2,TRBD1,TRBJ2-3,few,CASTNRQGTDTQYF,TGTGCCAGCACCAACCGACAGGGGACAGATACGCAGTATTTT
TRBV12-3/TRBV12-4,.,TRBJ1-2,.,CASGRRGLDYGYTF,TGTGCCAGCGGACGTCGGGGTCTGGACTATGGCTACACCTTC
TRBV10-3,TRBD1,TRBJ2-3,once,CAISERQGHSSTDTQYF,TGTGCCATCAGTGAGCGACAGGGTCATTCTAGCACAGATACGCAGTATTTT
TRBV25-1,.,TRBJ2-2,.,CASSELYTGELFF,TGTGCCAGCAGTGAACTTTACACCGGGGAGCTGTTTTTT
TRBV4-2,TRBD1,TRBJ1-2,.,CASSQDWNRGGLEDGYTF,TGTGCCAGCAGCCAAGATTGGAACAGGGGGGGCCTGGAGGATGGCTACACCTTC
TRBV14,TRBD1,TRBJ2-2,many,CASSRTGGYTGELFF,TGTGCCAGCAGCAGGACAGGGGGGTACACCGGGGAGCTGTTTTTT
TRBV6-5,.,TRBJ2-2,.,CASRRLVGGELFF,TGTGCCAGCAGGCGACTAGTCGGTGGGGAGCTGTTTTTT
TRBV2,.,TRBJ1-1,.,CASRTREVNTEAFF,TGTGCCAGCAGAACCCGGGAAGTGAACACTGAAGCTTTCTTT
TRBV12-3/TRBV12-4,TRBD1,TRBJ2-7,few,CASSLATGGHEQYF,TGTGCCAGCAGCCTCGCGACAGGGGGCCACGAGCAGTACTTC
TRBV4-3,.,TRBJ2-7,.,CASSQDLWGVLSYEQYF,TGCGCCAGCAGCCAAGATCTCTGGGGGGTACTCTCCTACGAGCAGTACTTC
TRBV5-1,TRBD1,TRBJ2-5,few,CASSPIPGQQETQYF,TGCGCCAGCAGCCCCATTCCGGGACAGCAAGAGACCCAGTACTTC
TRBV7-2,.,TRBJ1-5,few,CASSALAHGQPQHF,TGTGCCAGCAGCGCCCTGGCCCACGGTCAGCCCCAGCATTTT
TRBV5-5,TRBD2,TRBJ2-3,few,CASSLASAGGYTDTQYF,TGTGCCAGCAGCTTGGCATCAGCGGGGGGCTACACAGATACGCAGTATTTT
TRBV7-2,.,TRBJ2-5,few,CASSLRAWGLETQYF,TGTGCCAGCAGCTTACGGGCCTGGGGGCTGGAGACCCAGTACTTC
TRBV19,.,TRBJ1-2,.,CASRRGLSYGYTF,TGTGCCAGTAGACGAGGACTCTCCTATGGCTACACCTTC
TRBV7-6,TRBD1,TRBJ1-6,.,CASSEDRESYNSPLHF,TGTGCCAGCAGCGAGGACAGGGAGTCCTATAATTCACCCCTCCACTTT
TRBV20-1,.,TRBJ1-1,.,CSARDTTEAFF,TGCAGTGCTAGGGACACCACTGAAGCTTTCTTT